The table lists the clone carrying this TCR beta chain with many counts. This record comes from a study of human T cells and chemical hapten exposure. Time point: patch test 3, about 24 weeks after DPC sensitization. Treatment meaning: therapeutic diphenylcyclopropenone sensitization with weekly scalp DPC. Germline loops: CDR1 MNHEY, CDR2 SMNVEV (reference sequence). The CDR3 consists of 16 residues. V dropped 3 bases and J dropped 0 bases, with 14 bases sitting between them. From the RACE reads, TCRdb called clonotypes with MiXCR, one entry per CDR3 protein. The data show more than 45,000 distinct CDR3 sequences, with around 11% seen just once and 2.4% held by the top ten.

The chain links TRBV27 to TRBJ1-2, with unresolved D. This clonotype was obtained from a man aged 25-45 years with alopecia areata. Some clones in this sample may be carry-over from other donors' samples. Sequencing was performed on whole blood, taken in connection with sensitization to the hapten diphenylcyclopropenone (DPC). DNA for the CDR3: TGTGCCAGCAGTTTCTCACCACAGCGAGCTAACTATGGCTACACCTTC. It specifies CASSFSPQRANYGYTF.